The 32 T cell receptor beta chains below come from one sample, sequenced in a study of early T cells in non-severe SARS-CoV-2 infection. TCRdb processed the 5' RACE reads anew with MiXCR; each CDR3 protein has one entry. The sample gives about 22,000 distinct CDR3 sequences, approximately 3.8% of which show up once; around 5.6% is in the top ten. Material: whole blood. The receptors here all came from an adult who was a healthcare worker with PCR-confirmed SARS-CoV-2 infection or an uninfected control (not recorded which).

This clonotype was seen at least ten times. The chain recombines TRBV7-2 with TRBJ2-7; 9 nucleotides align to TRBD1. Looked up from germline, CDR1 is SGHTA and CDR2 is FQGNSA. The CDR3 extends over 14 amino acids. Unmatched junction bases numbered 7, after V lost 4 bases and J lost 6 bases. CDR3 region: CASSSPGTGTEQYF. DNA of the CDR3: TGTGCCAGCAGCTCCCCCGGGACAGGGACCGAGCAGTACTTC.

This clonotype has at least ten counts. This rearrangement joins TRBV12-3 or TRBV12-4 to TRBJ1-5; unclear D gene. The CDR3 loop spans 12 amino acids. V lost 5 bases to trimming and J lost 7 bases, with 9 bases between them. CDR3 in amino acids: CASSTRKQPQHF. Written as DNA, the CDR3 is TGTGCCAGCAGTACCCGAAAGCAGCCCCAGCATTTT.

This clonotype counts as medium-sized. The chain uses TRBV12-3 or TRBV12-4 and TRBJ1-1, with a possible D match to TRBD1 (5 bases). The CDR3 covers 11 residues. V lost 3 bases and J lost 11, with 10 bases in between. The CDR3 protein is CASSFRERAFF. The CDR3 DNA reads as TGTGCCAGCAGTTTCAGGGAGAGGGCTTTCTTT.

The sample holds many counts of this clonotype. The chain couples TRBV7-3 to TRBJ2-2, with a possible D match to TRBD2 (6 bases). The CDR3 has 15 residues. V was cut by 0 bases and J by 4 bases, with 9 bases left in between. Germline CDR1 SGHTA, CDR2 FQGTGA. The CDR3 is CASSLTAGRTGELFF. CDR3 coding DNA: TGTGCCAGCAGCTTAACGGCGGGACGCACCGGGGAGCTGTTTTTT.

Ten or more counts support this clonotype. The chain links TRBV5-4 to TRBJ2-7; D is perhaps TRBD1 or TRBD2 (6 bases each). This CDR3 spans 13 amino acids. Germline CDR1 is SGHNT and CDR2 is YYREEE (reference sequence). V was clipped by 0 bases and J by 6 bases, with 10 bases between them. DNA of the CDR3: TGTGCCAGCAGCTTGGCGGGGGCCAGCGAGCAGTACTTC. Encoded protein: CASSLAGASEQYF.

The CDR3 here is CASRLAGGSDYNEQFF. In DNA, the CDR3 is TGTGCAAGTCGCTTAGCCGGCGGGTCCGACTACAATGAGCAGTTCTTC. This rearrangement joins TRBV12-2 to TRBJ2-1; TRBD2, as called in the table, went unchecked against the DNA. TRBV12-2 is a listed pseudogene. This CDR3 is 16 amino acids long.

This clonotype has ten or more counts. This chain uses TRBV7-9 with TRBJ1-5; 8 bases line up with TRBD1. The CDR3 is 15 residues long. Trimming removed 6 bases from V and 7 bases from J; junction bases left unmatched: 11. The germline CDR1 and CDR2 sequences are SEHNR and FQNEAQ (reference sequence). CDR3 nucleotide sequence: TGTGCCAGCAGTATAACCACAGGGGGGGGACAGCCCCAGCATTTT. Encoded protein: CASSITTGGGQPQHF.

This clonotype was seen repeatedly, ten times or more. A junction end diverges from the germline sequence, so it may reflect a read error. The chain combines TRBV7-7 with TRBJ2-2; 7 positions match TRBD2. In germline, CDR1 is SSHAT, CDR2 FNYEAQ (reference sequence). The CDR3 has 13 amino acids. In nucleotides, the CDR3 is TGTGCTAGCAGCGATACTAGCGCCGGGGAGCTGTTTTTT. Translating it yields CASSDTSAGELFF.

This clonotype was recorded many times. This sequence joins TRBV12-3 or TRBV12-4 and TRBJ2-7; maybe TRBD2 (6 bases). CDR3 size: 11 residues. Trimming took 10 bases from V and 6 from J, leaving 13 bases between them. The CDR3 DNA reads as TGTGCCACCAGCTGGGGAGGCGAGCAGTACTTC. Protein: CATSWGGEQYF.

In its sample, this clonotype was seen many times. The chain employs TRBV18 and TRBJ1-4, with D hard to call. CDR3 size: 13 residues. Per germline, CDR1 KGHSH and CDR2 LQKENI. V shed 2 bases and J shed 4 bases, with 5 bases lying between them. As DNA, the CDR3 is TGTGCCAGCTCACCAGGGGTTAATGAAAAACTGTTTTTT. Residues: CASSPGVNEKLFF. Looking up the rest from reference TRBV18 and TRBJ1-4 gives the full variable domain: NAGVMQNPRHLVRRRGQEARLRCSPMKGHSHVYWYRQLPEEGLKFMVYLQKENIIDESGMPKERFSAEFPKEGPSILRIQQVVRGDSAAYFCASSPGVNEKLFFGSGTQLSVL.

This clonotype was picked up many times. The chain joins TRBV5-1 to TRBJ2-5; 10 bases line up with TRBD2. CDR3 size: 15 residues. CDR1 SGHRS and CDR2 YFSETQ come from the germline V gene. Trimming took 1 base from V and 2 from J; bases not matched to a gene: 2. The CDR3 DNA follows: TGCGCCAGCAGCTTGCCTAGCGGGGGACAAGAGACCCAGTACTTC. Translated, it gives CASSLPSGGQETQYF.

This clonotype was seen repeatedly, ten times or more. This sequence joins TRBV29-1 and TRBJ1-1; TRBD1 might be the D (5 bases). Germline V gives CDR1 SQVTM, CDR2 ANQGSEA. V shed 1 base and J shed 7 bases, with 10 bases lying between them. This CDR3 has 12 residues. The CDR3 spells CSVEVGDSEAFF. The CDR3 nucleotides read TGCAGCGTTGAAGTAGGTGACAGTGAAGCTTTCTTT. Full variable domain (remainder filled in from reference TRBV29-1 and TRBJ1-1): SAVISQKPSRDICQRGTSLTIQCQVDSQVTMMFWYRQQPGQSLTLIATANQGSEATYESGFVIDKFPISRPNLTFSTLTVSNMSPEDSSIYLCSVEVGDSEAFFGQGTRLTVV.

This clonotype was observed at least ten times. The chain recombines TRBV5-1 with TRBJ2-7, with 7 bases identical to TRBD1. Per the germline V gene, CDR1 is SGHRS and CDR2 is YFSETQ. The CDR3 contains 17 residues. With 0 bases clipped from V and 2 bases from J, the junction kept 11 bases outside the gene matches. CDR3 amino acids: CASSLALQQGLPYEQYF. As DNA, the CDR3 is TGCGCCAGCAGCTTGGCCCTTCAACAGGGGCTTCCCTACGAGCAGTACTTC.

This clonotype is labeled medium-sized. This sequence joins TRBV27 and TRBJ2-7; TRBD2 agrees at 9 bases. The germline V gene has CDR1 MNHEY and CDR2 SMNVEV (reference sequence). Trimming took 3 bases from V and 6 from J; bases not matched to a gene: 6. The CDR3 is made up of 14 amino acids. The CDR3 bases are TGTGCCAGCAGTTTTGGGCTAGCGGGGTTCGAGCAGTACTTC. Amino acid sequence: CASSFGLAGFEQYF.

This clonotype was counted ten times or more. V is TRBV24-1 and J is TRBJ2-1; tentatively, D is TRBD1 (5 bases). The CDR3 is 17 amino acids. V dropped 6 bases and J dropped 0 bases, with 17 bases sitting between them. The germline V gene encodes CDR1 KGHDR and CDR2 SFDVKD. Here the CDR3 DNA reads TGTGCCACCAGTATTTTAACTACCGACAGCTCCTACAATGAGCAGTTCTTC. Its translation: CATSILTTDSSYNEQFF.

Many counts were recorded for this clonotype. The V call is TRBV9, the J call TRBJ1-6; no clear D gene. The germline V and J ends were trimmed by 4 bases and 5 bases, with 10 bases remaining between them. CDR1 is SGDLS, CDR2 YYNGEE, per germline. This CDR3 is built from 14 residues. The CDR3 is CASSFDTNNSPLHF. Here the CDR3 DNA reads TGTGCCAGCAGCTTCGACACAAATAATTCACCCCTCCACTTT. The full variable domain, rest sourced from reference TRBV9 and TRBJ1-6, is DSGVTQTPKHLITATGQRVTLRCSPRSGDLSVYWYQQSLDQGLQFLIQYYNGEERAKGNILERFSAQQFPDLHSELNLSSLELGDSALYFCASSFDTNNSPLHFGNGTRLTVT.

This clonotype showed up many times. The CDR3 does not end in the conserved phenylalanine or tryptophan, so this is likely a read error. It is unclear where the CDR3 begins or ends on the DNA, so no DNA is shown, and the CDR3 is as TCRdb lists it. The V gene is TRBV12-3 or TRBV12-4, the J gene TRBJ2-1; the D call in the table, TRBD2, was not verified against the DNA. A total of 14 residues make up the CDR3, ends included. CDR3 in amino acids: CASSLRSSGGAANL.

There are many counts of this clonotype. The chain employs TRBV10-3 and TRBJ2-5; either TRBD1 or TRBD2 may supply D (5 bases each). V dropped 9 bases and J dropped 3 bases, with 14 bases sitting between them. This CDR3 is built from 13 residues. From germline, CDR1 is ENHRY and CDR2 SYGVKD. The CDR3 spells CAIKPGPEETQYF. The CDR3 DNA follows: TGTGCCATTAAACCGGGACCTGAAGAGACCCAGTACTTC.

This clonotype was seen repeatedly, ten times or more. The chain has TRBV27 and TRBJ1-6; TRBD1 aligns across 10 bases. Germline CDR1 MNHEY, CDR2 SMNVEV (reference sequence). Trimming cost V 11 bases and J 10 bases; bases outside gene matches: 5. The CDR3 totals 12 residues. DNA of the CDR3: TGTGCCTCACGGACAGGGGGATCACCCCTCCACTTT. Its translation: CASRTGGSPLHF.

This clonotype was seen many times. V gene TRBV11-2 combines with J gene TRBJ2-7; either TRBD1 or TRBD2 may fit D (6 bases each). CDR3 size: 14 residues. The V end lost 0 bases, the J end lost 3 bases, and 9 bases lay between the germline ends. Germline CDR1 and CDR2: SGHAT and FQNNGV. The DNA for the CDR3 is TGTGCCAGCAGCTTAGAGGGGGGCCTCTACGAGCAGTACTTC. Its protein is CASSLEGGLYEQYF.

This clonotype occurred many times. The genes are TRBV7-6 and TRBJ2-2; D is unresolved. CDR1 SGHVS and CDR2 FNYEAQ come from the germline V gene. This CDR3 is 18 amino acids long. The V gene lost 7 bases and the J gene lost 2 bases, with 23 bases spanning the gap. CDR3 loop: CASTLSSGRPINTGELFF. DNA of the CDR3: TGTGCCAGCACCCTTTCGAGTGGGCGGCCTATAAACACCGGGGAGCTGTTTTTT.

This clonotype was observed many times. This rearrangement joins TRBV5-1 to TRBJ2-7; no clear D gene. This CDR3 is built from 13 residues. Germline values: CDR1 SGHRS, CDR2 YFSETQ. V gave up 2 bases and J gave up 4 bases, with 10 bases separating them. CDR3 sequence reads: CASSLRTAYEQYF. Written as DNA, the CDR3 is TGCGCCAGCAGCTTACGAACGGCTTACGAGCAGTACTTC.

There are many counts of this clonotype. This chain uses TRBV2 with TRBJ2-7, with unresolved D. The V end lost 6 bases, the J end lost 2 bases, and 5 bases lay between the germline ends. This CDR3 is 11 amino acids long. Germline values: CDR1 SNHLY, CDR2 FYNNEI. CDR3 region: CASSPTYEQYF. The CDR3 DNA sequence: TGTGCCAGCAGCCCTACCTACGAGCAGTACTTC.

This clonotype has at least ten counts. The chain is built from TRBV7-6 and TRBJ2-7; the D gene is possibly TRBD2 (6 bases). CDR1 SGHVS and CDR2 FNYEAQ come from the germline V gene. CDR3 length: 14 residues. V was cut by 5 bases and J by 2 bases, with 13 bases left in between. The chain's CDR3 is CASSTGLRTYEQYF. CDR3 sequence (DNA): TGTGCCAGCAGCACGGGACTGAGAACCTACGAGCAGTACTTC.

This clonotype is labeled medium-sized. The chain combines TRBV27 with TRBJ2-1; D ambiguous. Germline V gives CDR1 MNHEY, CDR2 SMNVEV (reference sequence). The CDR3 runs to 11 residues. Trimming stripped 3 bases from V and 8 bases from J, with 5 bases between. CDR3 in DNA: TGTGCCAGCAGTTTCAACTATGAGCAGTTCTTC. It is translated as CASSFNYEQFF.

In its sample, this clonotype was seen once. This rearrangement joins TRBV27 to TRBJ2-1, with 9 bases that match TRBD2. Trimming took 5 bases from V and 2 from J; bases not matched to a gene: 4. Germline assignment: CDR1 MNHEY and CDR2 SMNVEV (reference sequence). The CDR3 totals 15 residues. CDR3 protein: CASSPRTSAYNEQFF. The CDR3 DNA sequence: TGTGCCAGCAGTCCGCGGACTAGCGCCTACAATGAGCAGTTCTTC.

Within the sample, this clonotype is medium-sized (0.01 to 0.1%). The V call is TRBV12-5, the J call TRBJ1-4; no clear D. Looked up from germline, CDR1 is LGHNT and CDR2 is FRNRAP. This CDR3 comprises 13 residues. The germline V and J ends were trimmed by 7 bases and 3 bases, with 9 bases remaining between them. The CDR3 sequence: CASVSGSNEKLFF. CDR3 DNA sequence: TGTGCTAGTGTCTCTGGGTCTAATGAAAAACTGTTTTTT. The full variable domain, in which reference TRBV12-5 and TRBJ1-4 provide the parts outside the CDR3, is DARVTQTPRHKVTEMGQEVTMRCQPILGHNTVFWYRQTMMQGLELLAYFRNRAPLDDSGMPKDRFSAEMPDATLATLKIQPSEPRDSAVYFCASVSGSNEKLFFGSGTQLSVL.

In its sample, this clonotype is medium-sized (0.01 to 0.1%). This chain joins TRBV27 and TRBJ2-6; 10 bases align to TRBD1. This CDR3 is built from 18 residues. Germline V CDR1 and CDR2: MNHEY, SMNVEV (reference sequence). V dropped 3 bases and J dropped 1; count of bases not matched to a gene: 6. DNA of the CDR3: TGTGCCAGCAGTTTTCGGAGACAGGGGGCGTCTGGGGCCAACGTCCTGACTTTC. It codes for CASSFRRQGASGANVLTF.

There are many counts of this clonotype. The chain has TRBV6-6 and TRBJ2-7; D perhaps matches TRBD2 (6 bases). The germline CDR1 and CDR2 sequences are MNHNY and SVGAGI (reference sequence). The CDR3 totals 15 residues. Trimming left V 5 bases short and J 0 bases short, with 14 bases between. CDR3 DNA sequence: TGTGCCAGCAGTCCACTAGCTCAGAGCTCCTACGAGCAGTACTTC. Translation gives CASSPLAQSSYEQYF.

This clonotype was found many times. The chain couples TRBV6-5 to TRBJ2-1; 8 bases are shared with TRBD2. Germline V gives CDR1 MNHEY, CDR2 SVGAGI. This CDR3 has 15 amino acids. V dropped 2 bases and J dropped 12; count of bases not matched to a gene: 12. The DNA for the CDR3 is TGTGCCAGCAGTTACAAACGGGAGGGCCGTATCGGGCAGTTCTTC. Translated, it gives CASSYKREGRIGQFF.

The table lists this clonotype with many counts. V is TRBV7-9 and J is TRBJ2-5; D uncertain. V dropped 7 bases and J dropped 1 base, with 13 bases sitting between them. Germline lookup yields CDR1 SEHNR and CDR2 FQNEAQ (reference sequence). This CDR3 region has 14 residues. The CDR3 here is CASTPEWPQETQYF. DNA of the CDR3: TGTGCCAGCACCCCAGAATGGCCCCAAGAGACCCAGTACTTC.

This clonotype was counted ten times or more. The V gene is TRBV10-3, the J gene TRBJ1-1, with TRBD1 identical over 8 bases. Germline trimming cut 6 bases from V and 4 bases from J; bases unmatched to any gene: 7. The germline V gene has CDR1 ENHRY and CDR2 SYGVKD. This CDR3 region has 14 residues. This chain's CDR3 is CAIRTGTGTTEAFF. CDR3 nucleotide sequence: TGTGCCATCAGAACCGGGACAGGCACCACTGAAGCTTTCTTT.